This T cell receptor (beta chain) derives from a study of cytomegalovirus exposure and HLA in healthy donors. The PCR employed 60 Vbeta primers together with 13 Jbeta primers. Libraries were prepared by immunoSEQ multiplex PCR; TCRdb keeps only in-frame clonotypes and omits some of them. The repertoire includes 120,000 or so clones, 81% of them detected once, and less than 2.5% sits in the top ten. Findings and caveats of the study: As was reported, the classifier diagnosed cytomegalovirus status with high specificity and sensitivity. In a later analysis, donors in an Asian-associated ancestry cluster reportedly had fewer N-insertions in productive TCRs than the cohort mean. Cytomegalovirus-associated TCR beta chains were listed, numbering some 170. Testing in vitro showed three CMV-associated chains specific for CMV antigens.

This clone occurred a few times. Its antigen remains unknown. The receptor's source is a woman aged 40 to 50 in good health and CMV-seronegative. The sample consisted of PBMCs.

CDR3 coding DNA: TGTGCCAGCAGCTTAATGAACCAACCAAACTTCAAGCAGTTCTTC. Protein sequence: CASSLMNQPNFKQFF. The chain joins TRBV7-3 to TRBJ2-1; no definite D call. Trimming removed 1 base from V and 11 bases from J, with 18 bases in between. Per germline, CDR1 SGHTA and CDR2 FQGTGA. This CDR3 comprises 15 residues.